The sequence of this T cell receptor beta chain was determined in a study of T cells in Graves' hyperthyroidism and ophthalmopathy. TCR beta CDR3 regions were amplified from RNA. The HTBI primer set was used in a first-round RT-PCR of the TCR CDR3. TCRdb used MiXCR to reprocess the multiplex PCR reads, holding one entry per CDR3 protein. The sample includes approximately 400,000 distinct CDR3 sequences, approximately 25% of them seen just once. Recently diagnosed hyperthyroidism of less than 2 months' duration affected patients aged 18 to 65. V lost 5 bases and J lost 4, with 10 bases in between. The CDR3 spans 13 residues. Germline CDR1 reads SGHVT; CDR2 reads SQSDAQ.

The V gene is TRBV7-4, the J gene TRBJ2-3; D not certain. Sequencing used blood. This TCR was recovered from a man between 50 and 59 years old with Graves' hyperthyroidism. In DNA form, the CDR3 reads TGTGCCAGCAGCGTCAGCGACGCAGATACGCAGTATTTT. Translated: CASSVSDADTQYF. Together with reference TRBV7-4 and TRBJ2-3, the CDR3 gives the full variable domain: GAGVSQSPRYKVAKRGRDVALRCDSISGHVTLYWYRQTLGQGSEVLTYSQSDAQRDKSGRPSGRFSAERPERSVSTLKIQRTEQGDSAVYLCASSVSDADTQYFGPGTRLTVL.